This T cell receptor beta chain derives from a study of CD4 T cells in relation to SARS-CoV-2 and coronaviruses. Study background: Patient ages ranged from 21 to 72, median 38.

The study, taken as a whole, reports: Monoreactive clones expanded significantly more to SARS-CoV-2 than crossreactive clones did.

Measured with immunoSEQ multiplex PCR; TCRdb has only the in-frame clones, and not every one. This table holds roughly 11,000 clones, about 89% found once. CDR1 and CDR2 (germline): SGHRS, YFSETQ. The CDR3 extends over 16 amino acids. J was trimmed by 4 bases and V by 4 bases; bases with no gene match: 8. Note on this clone: Its antigen is currently unknown.

Naive and memory CD4+ T cells came from enriched cryopreserved PBMCs. The sample was naive CD4+ T cells from PBMCs. Subset here: naive CD4+ T cells isolated by negative enrichment. This chain joins TRBV5-1 and TRBJ1-6, with 7 bases aligning to TRBD1. The sequence came from an adult with COVID-19. The CDR3 loop is CASSGSMTGYNSPLHF. The DNA for the CDR3 is TGCGCCAGCAGCGGAAGTATGACAGGGTATAATTCACCCCTCCACTTT.